One sample yielded the 32 T cell receptor beta chains listed below, sequenced in a study of T cell responses to AZD1222 COVID-19 vaccine. Clones were read by immunoSEQ multiplex PCR, and TCRdb kept only the in-frame ones, dropping some. The table lists about 94,000 clones, more than 70% of them singletons. The source material was peripheral blood, sampled on day 0 of AZD1222 vaccination. These TCRs come from an adult in good health.

The chain has TRBV5-1 and TRBJ2-7, with no clear D. The CDR3 covers 14 residues. CDR1 is SGHRS and CDR2 is YFSETQ in the germline V gene. Trimming took off 1 base at V and 3 bases at J, with 11 bases between the two ends. CDR3 in amino acids: CASSLQSFNYEQYF. CDR3 coding DNA: TGCGCCAGCAGCTTGCAGAGTTTTAACTACGAGCAGTACTTC.

This chain uses TRBV7-2 with TRBJ2-7; D gene ambiguous. The V end was cut by 3 bases, the J end by 2 bases, with 11 bases between. Per the germline V gene, CDR1 is SGHTA and CDR2 is FQGNSA. The length of the CDR3 is 14 residues. The CDR3 DNA is TGTGCCAGCAGCTTGAGGCGTTCGGCCTACGAGCAGTACTTC. This gives the protein CASSLRRSAYEQYF.

This clone was detected only once. The rearrangement uses TRBV30 and TRBJ1-1, with D possibly matching TRBD1 (6 bases). This CDR3 comprises 13 residues. In germline, CDR1 is GTSNPN, CDR2 SVGIG (reference sequence). V lost 4 bases, J lost 4 bases, and 13 bases lay in between. The CDR3 DNA reads TGTGCCTGGACGTCCATGGGGGCCACTGAAGCTTTCTTT. This codes for CAWTSMGATEAFF.

Regarding this clone: Compared with germline, one end of the junction differs, possibly owing to a read error. V and J are TRBV7-7 and TRBJ2-5, with 7 bases fitting TRBD2. Germline-derived CDR1 and CDR2 are SSHAT and FNYEAQ (reference sequence). The CDR3 spans 16 residues. The CDR3 DNA is TGTGCTAGCAGCTTAGGGCTAGCGGAGGGGCAAGAGACCCAGTACTTC. Translating gives CASSLGLAEGQETQYF.

V is TRBV27 and J is TRBJ1-1; 9 bases are a match to TRBD1. Germline lookup yields CDR1 MNHEY and CDR2 SMNVEV (reference sequence). The CDR3 has 15 residues. Trimming took 5 bases from V and 3 from J; bases not matched to a gene: 7. The CDR3 reads CASSAQGASDTEAFF. The CDR3 nucleotides read TGTGCCAGCAGTGCACAGGGGGCGAGTGACACTGAAGCTTTCTTT.

This clone occurred a few times. V is TRBV2 and J is TRBJ1-5; 7 bases fit TRBD1. The V and J ends lost 4 bases and 2 bases, in that order; junction bases with no gene match: 5. CDR1 is SNHLY and CDR2 is FYNNEI in the germline V gene. This CDR3 region has 15 residues. CDR3 amino acids: CASSVVGTGNQPQHF. In nucleotides, the CDR3 is TGTGCCAGCAGTGTGGTCGGGACAGGCAATCAGCCCCAGCATTTT. Using reference TRBV2 and TRBJ1-5 for the parts outside the CDR3, the full variable domain is EPEVTQTPSHQVTQMGQEVILRCVPISNHLYFYWYRQILGQKVEFLVSFYNNEISEKSEIFDDQFSVERPDGSNFTLKIRSTKLEDSAMYFCASSVVGTGNQPQHFGDGTRLSIL.

This clone showed up just once. The genes are TRBV7-2 and TRBJ2-1, with TRBD2 matching over 12 bases. With V trimmed by 6 bases and J by 6 bases, 6 bases remained unmatched. This CDR3 comprises 15 residues. Germline CDR1 SGHTA, CDR2 FQGNSA. The DNA of the CDR3 is TGTGCCAGCAGTCCTAGCGGGGGGGCGGGCAATGAGCAGTTCTTC. This sequence encodes CASSPSGGAGNEQFF.

The CDR3 sequence: CASSYLAGGETQYF. CDR3 bases: TGTGCCAGCAGCTATTTAGCGGGGGGTGAGACCCAGTACTTC. V usage is TRBV28 and J usage is TRBJ2-5; 10 nucleotides line up with TRBD2. This CDR3 region has 14 residues. J lost 5 bases, V lost 6 bases, and 6 bases had no gene match. Germline CDR1 is MDHEN and CDR2 is SYDVKM.

The chain employs TRBV19 and TRBJ1-6; tentatively, D is TRBD1 (5 bases). Germline V gives CDR1 LNHDA, CDR2 SQIVND (reference sequence). Trimming took 10 bases from V and 12 from J, leaving 19 bases between them. This CDR3 comprises 13 residues. The CDR3 loop reads CAIQQAPGLPLHF. The DNA for the CDR3 is TGTGCCATTCAACAGGCCCCGGGATTACCCCTCCACTTT.

The count of this clone is one. The V call is TRBV4-1, the J call TRBJ1-1; 9 bases are a match to TRBD1. Trimming took 1 base from V and 4 from J; bases not matched to a gene: 4. Looked up from germline, CDR1 is MGHRA and CDR2 is YSYEKL. This CDR3 spans 15 amino acids. The CDR3 sequence: CASSQVSTGGTEAFF. The CDR3 coding sequence is TGCGCCAGCAGCCAAGTCTCGACAGGGGGCACTGAAGCTTTCTTT.

The chain couples TRBV9 to TRBJ1-1, with D tentatively TRBD1 (5 bases). Germline V lookup: CDR1 SGDLS, CDR2 YYNGEE. V was cut by 0 bases and J by 2 bases, with 8 bases left in between. The CDR3 totals 14 residues. The chain's CDR3 is CASSVVGDNTEAFF. The CDR3 nucleotides read TGTGCCAGCAGCGTAGTTGGGGACAACACTGAAGCTTTCTTT.

V gene TRBV30 combines with J gene TRBJ2-1; tentative D call: TRBD1 (6 bases). V lost 1 base and J 7 bases, leaving 17 bases between the germline ends. Looked up from germline, CDR1 is GTSNPN and CDR2 is SVGIG (reference sequence). The CDR3 loop spans 15 amino acids. CDR3 amino acids: CAWSESQGDVNEQFF. The CDR3 DNA follows: TGTGCCTGGAGTGAGTCACAGGGAGATGTGAATGAGCAGTTCTTC. The whole variable domain, remainder taken from reference TRBV30 and TRBJ2-1, is SQTIHQWPATLVQPVGSPLSLECTVEGTSNPNLYWYRQAAGRGLQLLFYSVGIGQISSEVPQNLSASRPQDRQFILSSKKLLLSDSGFYLCAWSESQGDVNEQFFGPGTRLTVL.

The chain combines TRBV5-4 with TRBJ2-7, with D possibly being TRBD2 (5 bases). The V gene's germline CDR1 is SGHNT and CDR2 YYREEE (reference sequence). CDR3 length equals 14 residues. Trimming removed 1 base at V and 6 bases at J, with 14 bases between. CDR3 loop: CASSLFRGRREQYF. In nucleotides, the CDR3 is TGTGCCAGCAGCTTGTTTCGGGGTAGGCGCGAGCAGTACTTC. The full variable domain, completed using reference TRBV5-4 and TRBJ2-7, is ETGVTQSPTHLIKTRGQQVTLRCSSQSGHNTVSWYQQALGQGPQFIFQYYREEENGRGNFPPRFSGLQFPNYSSELNVNALELDDSALYLCASSLFRGRREQYFGPGTRLTVT.

The V call is TRBV6-5, the J call TRBJ1-1; 10 nucleotides align to TRBD1. CDR3 length: 13 amino acids. CDR1 and CDR2 from the germline V gene are MNHEY and SVGAGI. V gave up 6 bases and J gave up 8 bases; unmatched junction bases: 6. The CDR3 DNA reads TGTGCCAGCAGAAGGGACAGGGGCGCAGAAGCTTTCTTT. Translating gives CASRRDRGAEAFF.

The chain couples TRBV7-9 to TRBJ1-1; tentative D call: TRBD1 (6 bases). Deletions cut 2 bases from V and 3 bases from J, with 13 bases between. Germline lookup yields CDR1 SEHNR and CDR2 FQNEAQ (reference sequence). CDR3 length equals 15 residues. CDR3 coding DNA: TGTGCCAGCAGCTTACCCAGGGGTTTCGACACTGAAGCTTTCTTT. Protein: CASSLPRGFDTEAFF.

This clone turned up a few times. The V and J genes are TRBV12-3 or TRBV12-4 and TRBJ1-5; D is ambiguous. The CDR3 spans 12 residues. With 3 bases removed from V and 5 bases from J, the gap between germline ends came to 5 bases. CDR3 region: CASSFFDQPQHF. Here the CDR3 DNA reads TGTGCCAGCAGTTTCTTCGATCAGCCCCAGCATTTT.

The chain couples TRBV3-1 (or the pseudogene TRBV3-2) to TRBJ2-5; 9 bases agree with TRBD1. Germline V CDR1 and CDR2: LGHDT, YNNKEL (reference sequence). The CDR3 is 18 residues long. Trimming took 0 bases from V and 4 from J; bases not matched to a gene: 12. The CDR3 protein is CASSQDLEWGQGGETQYF. The CDR3 DNA is TGTGCCAGCAGCCAAGATCTTGAGTGGGGACAGGGAGGAGAGACCCAGTACTTC.

The chain has TRBV6-6 and TRBJ1-1; no clear D gene. The germline CDR1 and CDR2 sequences are MNHNY and SVGAGI (reference sequence). The CDR3 spans 9 residues. The ends were cut back, 4 bases at V and 8 bases at J, with 2 bases in the middle. CDR3 protein: CASSSEAFF. The CDR3 DNA follows: TGTGCCAGCAGTTCCGAAGCTTTCTTT.

This sequence joins TRBV15 and TRBJ1-6; D is undetermined. The germline CDR1 and CDR2 sequences are LNHNV and YYDKDF (reference sequence). The CDR3 is 13 residues long. The germline V and J ends were trimmed by 3 bases and 9 bases, with 9 bases remaining between them. The CDR3 DNA reads TGTGCCACCAGCAGGGTTGATGTTTCACCCCTCCACTTT. Protein: CATSRVDVSPLHF. The whole variable domain, remainder taken from reference TRBV15 and TRBJ1-6, is DAMVIQNPRYQVTQFGKPVTLSCSQTLNHNVMYWYQQKSSQAPKLLFHYYDKDFNNEADTPDNFQSRRPNTSFCFLDIRSPGLGDTAMYLCATSRVDVSPLHFGNGTRLTVT.

This chain joins TRBV7-7 and TRBJ2-5; TRBD2 agrees at 11 bases. Germline values: CDR1 SSHAT, CDR2 FNYEAQ (reference sequence). J gave up 1 base and V 5 bases, and 6 bases lay outside the gene matches. This CDR3 contains 16 residues. The CDR3 here is CASSIGLAGFQETQYF. Written as DNA, the CDR3 is TGTGCCAGCAGCATCGGACTAGCGGGTTTCCAAGAGACCCAGTACTTC. Together with reference TRBV7-7 and TRBJ2-5, the CDR3 gives the full variable domain: GAGVSQSPRYKVTKRGQDVTLRCDPISSHATLYWYQQALGQGPEFLTYFNYEAQPDKSGLPSDRFSAERPEGSISTLTIQRTEQRDSAMYRCASSIGLAGFQETQYFGPGTRLLVL.

The rearrangement links TRBV10-1 to TRBJ2-4; 8 bases map to TRBD1. The CDR3 length is 16 residues. After removal of 0 bases from V and 8 bases from J, the junction contained 9 bases not matched to a gene. Germline V gene data show CDR1 as WNHNN and CDR2 as SYGVQD (reference sequence). In nucleotides, the CDR3 is TGCGCCAGCAGTGAGTCGAAAGCGACAGGGGTGGACATTCAGTACTTC. Its protein product is CASSESKATGVDIQYF.

The CDR3 is CASSLSLGPETQYF. CDR3 in DNA: TGCGCCAGCAGCTTGTCACTGGGACCAGAGACCCAGTACTTC. This chain links TRBV5-1 with TRBJ2-5, with D possibly being TRBD1 or TRBD2 (5 bases each). This CDR3 has 14 residues. CDR1 SGHRS and CDR2 YFSETQ come from the germline V gene. V lost 1 base, J lost 4 bases, and 11 bases lay in between.

The chain carries TRBV6-5 and TRBJ2-7; 8 bases map to TRBD2. V lost 4 bases and J lost 2; bases outside the gene matches: 10. The CDR3 is 16 residues long. Germline V gene lookup returns CDR1 MNHEY and CDR2 SVGAGI. CDR3 in DNA: TGTGCCAGCAGTTGGATGGTCGGGGGGGGAGCCTACGAGCAGTACTTC. This encodes CASSWMVGGGAYEQYF.

This clone was counted a single time. The V and J genes are TRBV3-1 (or the pseudogene TRBV3-2) and TRBJ2-1, with 12 bases aligning to TRBD2. V was clipped by 4 bases and J by 5 bases; unmatched bases: 6. Germline V gives CDR1 LGHDT, CDR2 YNNKEL (reference sequence). CDR3 size: 16 residues. The chain's CDR3 is CASSPTTSGGHNEQFF. The CDR3 DNA sequence: TGTGCCAGCAGCCCGACGACTAGCGGGGGACACAATGAGCAGTTCTTC.

The chain links TRBV14 to TRBJ1-6, with unresolved D. The germline gives CDR1 SGHDN, CDR2 FVKESK. CDR3 size: 16 residues. Trimming took off 2 bases at V and 0 bases at J, with 8 bases between the two ends. CDR3 coding DNA: TGTGCCAGCAGCCAACGGGCCATCTCCTATAATTCACCCCTCCACTTT. Translation: CASSQRAISYNSPLHF.

The chain is built from TRBV6-5 and TRBJ1-4; D is unresolved. CDR3 size: 15 residues. The germline V and J ends were trimmed by 0 bases and 4 bases, with 9 bases remaining between them. Germline-derived CDR1 and CDR2 are MNHEY and SVGAGI. The DNA of the CDR3 is TGTGCCAGCAGTTACTCAGTTCTCGGTAATGAAAAACTGTTTTTT. This gives the protein CASSYSVLGNEKLFF.

V usage is TRBV6-2 or TRBV6-3 and J usage is TRBJ2-1, with 10 bases fitting TRBD1. With 2 bases clipped from V and 7 bases from J, the junction kept 8 bases outside the gene matches. Germline V lookup: CDR1 MNHEY, CDR2 SVGEGT. The CDR3 is 16 amino acids. This CDR3 is CASSYPRQGARNEQFF. In DNA form, the CDR3 reads TGTGCCAGCAGTTACCCCCGACAGGGGGCAAGGAATGAGCAGTTCTTC.

The chain has TRBV25-1 and TRBJ2-7; a weak D match, TRBD2 (5 bases). Trimming cost V 4 bases and J 5 bases, with 12 bases left between them. Germline V gene sequence: CDR1 MGHDK, CDR2 SYGVNS. The CDR3 is 13 residues long. CDR3 amino acids: CASSGLNNHEQYF. The CDR3 DNA is TGTGCCAGCAGTGGACTAAACAACCACGAGCAGTACTTC.

The rearrangement links TRBV19 to TRBJ1-1, with a possible D match to TRBD1 (6 bases). From germline, CDR1 is LNHDA and CDR2 SQIVND (reference sequence). The CDR3 runs 15 residues. V dropped 3 bases and J dropped 1 base, with 12 bases sitting between them. CDR3 nucleotides: TGTGCCAGTAGTATGAGGGGGGTTCAGAACACTGAAGCTTTCTTT. Translating gives CASSMRGVQNTEAFF.

This clone has just one count. The J gene is TRBJ1-4, the V gene TRBV7-2; no reliable D call. V lost 6 bases to trimming and J lost 0 bases, with 8 bases between them. Per the germline V gene, CDR1 is SGHTA and CDR2 is FQGNSA. The length of the CDR3 is 14 residues. The DNA of the CDR3 is TGTGCCAGCAGACAGAGTGCAACTAATGAAAAACTGTTTTTT. Protein product: CASRQSATNEKLFF.

The rearrangement joins TRBV9 to TRBJ1-4, with no clear D. Germline V gives CDR1 SGDLS, CDR2 YYNGEE. CDR3 length: 14 residues. V shed 4 bases and J shed 4 bases, with 11 bases lying between them. In DNA form, the CDR3 reads TGTGCCAGCAGCCGCGTTGAAGTTAATGAAAAACTGTTTTTT. Protein sequence: CASSRVEVNEKLFF.

This chain links TRBV5-1 with TRBJ2-2, with 11 bases matching TRBD2. The germline gives CDR1 SGHRS, CDR2 YFSETQ. V lost 2 bases, J lost 5 bases, and 5 bases stayed unmatched. The CDR3 length is 16 residues. The CDR3 nucleotides are TGCGCCAGCAGCTTCTTGGGACTAGCGGAGACCGGGGAGCTGTTTTTT. It codes for CASSFLGLAETGELFF. Complete variable domain (other parts from reference TRBV5-1 and TRBJ2-2): KAGVTQTPRYLIKTRGQQVTLSCSPISGHRSVSWYQQTPGQGLQFLFEYFSETQRNKGNFPGRFSGRQFSNSRSEMNVSTLELGDSALYLCASSFLGLAETGELFFGEGSRLTVL.